These 31 T cell receptor beta chains were all obtained from the same sample, sequenced in a study of cytomegalovirus exposure and HLA in healthy donors. The PCR had 60 Vbeta and 13 Jbeta primers. Sequenced by immunoSEQ multiplex PCR; TCRdb stores in-frame clones only, minus some. This sample yields 150,000 or so clones, of which approximately 72% are seen a single time; less than 3% belongs to the top ten. The sample was PBMCs. These TCRs come from a female donor in good health and CMV-seronegative.

This rearrangement joins TRBV5-4 to TRBJ2-7; perhaps TRBD1 as D (6 bases). The end of the DNA fits TRBJ2-5 better, so the J call may be wrong. Germline-derived CDR1 and CDR2 are SGHNT and YYREEE (reference sequence). The CDR3 extends over 14 amino acids. The CDR3 DNA reads as TGTGCCAGCAGCCCAGGGACAAGCCAAGAGACCCAGTACTTC. Protein: CASSPGTSQETQYF.

The V gene is TRBV7-6, the J gene TRBJ1-4, with D tentatively TRBD1 (5 bases). V lost 0 bases, J lost 8 bases, and 13 bases lay in between. There are 15 residues in the CDR3. Germline CDR1 is SGHVS and CDR2 is FNYEAQ. DNA of the CDR3: TGTGCCAGCAGCTTAGCGGGGCAGGCAGGAGAAAAACTGTTTTTT. Encoded protein: CASSLAGQAGEKLFF.

The chain is built from TRBV5-1 and TRBJ1-2; D is uncertain. The CDR3 is 14 amino acids. Trimming took off 4 bases at V and 1 base at J, with 11 bases between the two ends. The V gene's germline CDR1 is SGHRS and CDR2 YFSETQ. DNA of the CDR3: TGCGCCAGCAGCCCGTCTCCGGGTAACTATGGCTACACCTTC. Translated, it gives CASSPSPGNYGYTF.

This clone has only a few counts. This chain connects TRBV19 to TRBJ1-5, with 10 bases fitting TRBD1. The CDR3 loop spans 15 amino acids. CDR1 and CDR2 (germline): LNHDA, SQIVND (reference sequence). The V and J ends lost 4 bases and 7 bases, in that order; junction bases with no gene match: 7. In DNA, the CDR3 is TGTGCCAGTAGTAGCGTAGGGACAGGGGAACAGCCCCAGCATTTT. It specifies CASSSVGTGEQPQHF.

The chain is built from TRBV6-6 and TRBJ2-7, with a weak D call TRBD1 (5 bases). Trimming stripped 6 bases from V and 0 bases from J, with 6 bases between. CDR3 length: 12 residues. CDR1 MNHNY and CDR2 SVGAGI come from the germline V gene (reference sequence). The CDR3 loop reads CASRQDSYEQYF. As DNA, the CDR3 is TGTGCCAGCAGACAGGACTCCTACGAGCAGTACTTC.

The J gene is TRBJ2-1, the V gene TRBV6-5, with 9 nucleotides matching TRBD1. Trimming took 6 bases from V and 3 from J; bases not matched to a gene: 6. This CDR3 has 15 residues. CDR1 is MNHEY and CDR2 is SVGAGI in the germline V gene. As DNA, the CDR3 is TGTGCCAGCAGCCCCGGGACAGGGATCTACAATGAGCAGTTCTTC. Translating gives CASSPGTGIYNEQFF.

This clone was found once. The genes are TRBV4-1 and TRBJ1-2; 7 bases line up with TRBD1. CDR1 and CDR2 (germline): MGHRA, YSYEKL. Trimming took 1 base from V and 8 from J; bases not matched to a gene: 13. This CDR3 has 16 amino acids. The CDR3 sequence is CASSQGVRGRRGGYTF. Written as DNA, the CDR3 is TGCGCCAGCAGCCAAGGGGTTAGGGGGCGAAGAGGCGGCTACACCTTC.

This clone was detected a few times. The chain has TRBV7-9 and TRBJ2-2; 7 bases align to TRBD1. The CDR3 consists of 14 residues. V trimming: 6 bases; J trimming: 5 bases; junction bases outside the gene matches: 6. Germline V gives CDR1 SEHNR, CDR2 FQNEAQ (reference sequence). The CDR3 region is CASSDSQGTGELFF. The CDR3 DNA reads TGTGCCAGCAGTGATTCACAGGGGACCGGGGAGCTGTTTTTT.

The genes are TRBV9 and TRBJ1-1, with TRBD1 matching over 7 bases. Germline V CDR1 and CDR2: SGDLS, YYNGEE. This CDR3 has 14 amino acids. The ends lost 0 bases at V and 8 bases at J; junction bases unmatched: 7. CDR3 DNA sequence: TGTGCCAGCAGCGTAGGGCAGGGGGAAGGAGAAGCTTTCTTT. Translation gives CASSVGQGEGEAFF.

V gene TRBV18 combines with J gene TRBJ2-7, with 7 bases matching TRBD2. The CDR3 contains 14 residues. Germline V gene sequence: CDR1 KGHSH, CDR2 LQKENI. Unmatched junction bases numbered 2, after V lost 0 bases and J lost 3 bases. CDR3: CASSPPSGRYEQYF. The CDR3 DNA is TGTGCCAGCTCACCACCTAGCGGGCGCTACGAGCAGTACTTC.

The J gene is TRBJ2-1, the V gene TRBV7-2, with TRBD2 matching 13 bases. The CDR3 length is 19 residues. Germline trimming cut 6 bases from V and 0 bases from J; bases unmatched to any gene: 11. CDR1 and CDR2 from the germline V gene are SGHTA and FQGNSA. CDR3 sequence reads: CASSPRWTSGGSSYNEQFF. The CDR3, as DNA: TGTGCCAGCAGTCCCCGGTGGACTAGCGGGGGAAGCTCCTACAATGAGCAGTTCTTC.

The chain combines TRBV27 with TRBJ2-7; 12 bases agree with TRBD1. Trimming cost V 6 bases and J 4 bases; bases outside gene matches: 16. Germline V gene data show CDR1 as MNHEY and CDR2 as SMNVEV (reference sequence). CDR3 length: 18 amino acids. The DNA of the CDR3 is TGTGCCAGCAGCCCGGGACAGGGGGCAGCCACCCGCTTTTACGAGCAGTACTTC. As protein: CASSPGQGAATRFYEQYF.

The chain has TRBV5-1 and TRBJ1-2, with D hard to call. V gave up 0 bases and J gave up 7 bases, with 7 bases separating them. Per the germline V gene, CDR1 is SGHRS and CDR2 is YFSETQ. This CDR3 region has 12 residues. CDR3 region: CASSLEAGGYTF. CDR3 DNA sequence: TGCGCCAGCAGCTTGGAGGCGGGTGGCTACACCTTC.

The chain employs TRBV6-4 and TRBJ1-5, with D perhaps matching TRBD1 (5 bases). With 0 bases removed from V and 5 bases from J, the gap between germline ends came to 14 bases. This CDR3 has 16 residues. Germline V gene data show CDR1 as MRHNA and CDR2 as SNTAGT. This CDR3 is CASSDSAGGTYQPQHF. As DNA, the CDR3 is TGTGCCAGCAGTGACTCTGCAGGAGGGACGTATCAGCCCCAGCATTTT.

CDR3 sequence: CASSTRTKLAGGHNEQFF. The CDR3 DNA reads as TGTGCCAGCAGCACCCGAACGAAACTAGCGGGTGGCCACAATGAGCAGTTCTTC. The chain employs TRBV7-2 and TRBJ2-1; 9 bases line up with TRBD2. CDR1 and CDR2 (germline): SGHTA, FQGNSA. Germline trimming cut 5 bases from V and 5 bases from J; bases unmatched to any gene: 16. The CDR3 is 18 amino acids.

This chain joins TRBV7-9 and TRBJ1-2, with D maybe TRBD1 (6 bases). The ends were cut back, 6 bases at V and 1 base at J, with 15 bases in the middle. CDR1 SEHNR and CDR2 FQNEAQ come from the germline V gene (reference sequence). This CDR3 contains 15 residues. The DNA for the CDR3 is TGTGCCAGCAGTCCCGGGACAAATATTAACTATGGCTACACCTTC. This encodes CASSPGTNINYGYTF.

V is TRBV2 and J is TRBJ1-2; the D is unclear. Per germline, CDR1 SNHLY and CDR2 FYNNEI. The CDR3 is 14 residues long. The germline V and J ends were trimmed by 4 bases and 2 bases, with 11 bases remaining between them. DNA for the CDR3: TGTGCCAGCAGTGTAAGGGAGGCCAACTATGGCTACACCTTC. Residues: CASSVREANYGYTF.

This clone has only a few counts. V gene TRBV9 combines with J gene TRBJ2-5; maybe TRBD1 (7 bases). The length of the CDR3 is 16 residues. Germline CDR1 and CDR2: SGDLS and YYNGEE. Trimming removed 5 bases at V and 3 bases at J, with 20 bases between. CDR3 nucleotides: TGTGCCAGCAGAAGGGGCAGGGGGGAATGGGAAGAGACCCAGTACTTC. Translating gives CASRRGRGEWEETQYF.

The gene calls are TRBV7-2 and TRBJ2-7; 10 bases are a match to TRBD2. Germline trimming cut 5 bases from V and 0 bases from J; bases unmatched to any gene: 4. Per the germline V gene, CDR1 is SGHTA and CDR2 is FQGNSA. The CDR3 spans 15 residues. CDR3 DNA: TGTGCCAGCAGCCGCGCTAGCGGGAGCTCCTACGAGCAGTACTTC. This encodes CASSRASGSSYEQYF.

The chain joins TRBV18 to TRBJ1-5, with TRBD1 matching 11 bases. Per the germline V gene, CDR1 is KGHSH and CDR2 is LQKENI. This CDR3 comprises 15 residues. The trim removed 6 bases at V and 6 bases at J, leaving 7 bases unmatched. The CDR3 region has the DNA TGTGCCAGCTCGCCGGGACAGGGGGAAAGTCAGCCCCAGCATTTT. Its protein is CASSPGQGESQPQHF.

This chain connects TRBV5-8 to TRBJ2-3; 8 positions match TRBD1. The CDR3 is made up of 15 amino acids. Germline V gives CDR1 SGHTS, CDR2 YDEGEE. With V trimmed by 1 base and J by 5 bases, 6 bases remained unmatched. The CDR3 loop reads CASSLWQGAGDTQYF. CDR3 nucleotides: TGTGCCAGCAGCTTGTGGCAGGGGGCCGGAGATACGCAGTATTTT.

J is TRBJ1-2 and V is TRBV4-3; 7 positions match TRBD1. The V gene end was trimmed by 0 bases and the J gene end by 8 bases; junction bases not matched to a gene: 6. This CDR3 contains 14 residues. From germline, CDR1 is LGHNA and CDR2 YSLEER. The CDR3 nucleotides read TGCGCCAGCAGCCAAGATTCACTCAGGGGGGGCTACACCTTC. Its translation: CASSQDSLRGGYTF.

The V gene is TRBV11-3, the J gene TRBJ2-2, with D tentatively TRBD1 (6 bases). Germline V gene lookup returns CDR1 SGHNT and CDR2 YENEEA. The CDR3 extends over 15 amino acids. The V end was cut by 6 bases, the J end by 3 bases, with 14 bases between. The CDR3 bases are TGTGCCAGCAGTCCAGGGGTCCTCTACACCGGGGAGCTGTTTTTT. Translation gives CASSPGVLYTGELFF. The variable domain in full, completed from reference TRBV11-3 and TRBJ2-2, reads EAGVVQSPRYKIIEKKQPVAFWCNPISGHNTLYWYLQNLGQGPELLIRYENEEAVDDSQLPKDRFSAERLKGVDSTLKIQPAELGDSAVYLCASSPGVLYTGELFFGEGSRLTVL.

This chain joins TRBV19 and TRBJ1-5, with 7 bases that match TRBD1. The CDR3 contains 16 residues. V was pared by 5 bases and J by 4 bases, with 11 bases of the junction left unmatched. Germline CDR1 reads LNHDA; CDR2 reads SQIVND (reference sequence). The CDR3 nucleotides read TGTGCCAGTAGTCTCAACCGACAGGGACGGAATCAGCCCCAGCATTTT. Its protein product is CASSLNRQGRNQPQHF.

The chain has TRBV7-9 and TRBJ2-5; 11 bases are a match to TRBD2. Germline trimming cut 5 bases from V and 2 bases from J; bases unmatched to any gene: 1. Looked up from germline, CDR1 is SEHNR and CDR2 is FQNEAQ (reference sequence). This CDR3 contains 14 residues. The CDR3 is CASSRLAGQETQYF. CDR3 in DNA: TGTGCCAGCAGCCGACTAGCGGGACAAGAGACCCAGTACTTC.

This chain joins TRBV27 and TRBJ1-4, with D maybe TRBD1 (6 bases). Germline V gives CDR1 MNHEY, CDR2 SMNVEV (reference sequence). V was trimmed by 7 bases and J by 0 bases, leaving 18 bases between them. This CDR3 region has 17 residues. CDR3 in amino acids: CASTRTAYSATNEKLFF. CDR3 DNA sequence: TGTGCCAGCACCCGGACAGCCTACTCTGCAACTAATGAAAAACTGTTTTTT.

The genes are TRBV14 and TRBJ1-1, with a weak D call TRBD1 (6 bases). Germline V lookup: CDR1 SGHDN, CDR2 FVKESK. The CDR3 is made up of 12 amino acids. The germline V and J ends were trimmed by 6 bases and 9 bases, with 14 bases remaining between them. The CDR3 DNA reads TGTGCCAGCAGGCCGACAGGCCTTAAAGCTTTCTTT. Its protein is CASRPTGLKAFF.

This clone was detected only a few times. V usage is TRBV7-9 and J usage is TRBJ1-3, with no clear D. This CDR3 is 16 amino acids long. Trimming shortened V by 1 base and J by 0 bases, and 10 bases separated the two germline ends. CDR1 is SEHNR, CDR2 FQNEAQ, per germline (reference sequence). CDR3 nucleotide sequence: TGTGCCAGCAGCTTAGGTGGCCCTGACTCTGGAAACACCATATATTTT. Residues: CASSLGGPDSGNTIYF.

The chain carries TRBV2 and TRBJ2-7; TRBD2 matches at 8 bases. Per germline, CDR1 SNHLY and CDR2 FYNNEI. Unmatched junction bases numbered 11, after V lost 6 bases and J lost 4 bases. This CDR3 comprises 15 residues. The CDR3 DNA reads TGTGCCAGCAGGGAATCGAGCGGGAGTAGGTACGAGCAGTACTTC. Its translation: CASRESSGSRYEQYF.

The table lists this clone with a few counts. The chain couples TRBV4-1 to TRBJ1-2, with 7 bases that match TRBD1. Germline CDR1 and CDR2: MGHRA and YSYEKL. The ends lost 2 bases at V and 0 bases at J; junction bases unmatched: 6. The CDR3 sequence is 16 residues long. The CDR3 nucleotides read TGCGCCAGCAGCCAACCGGGACAGCTTTCTAACTATGGCTACACCTTC. Translating it yields CASSQPGQLSNYGYTF.

The chain combines TRBV9 with TRBJ2-5; 7 nucleotides agree with TRBD2. Germline V gene sequence: CDR1 SGDLS, CDR2 YYNGEE. The CDR3 sequence is 15 residues long. With 2 bases clipped from V and 2 bases from J, the junction kept 6 bases outside the gene matches. This chain's CDR3 is CASSVSGIIQETQYF. DNA for the CDR3: TGTGCCAGCAGCGTGAGCGGGATAATTCAAGAGACCCAGTACTTC.